What follows are 32 T cell receptor beta chains derived from one specimen sequenced in a study of blood T cell repertoires in COVID-19 (TCRdb year 2020). Library generation was performed with the immunoSEQ multiplex PCR assay. Entries here come from immuneACCESS through TCRdb and include only in-frame sequences with V and J called. Some clones fail to appear in such tables; in the studies checked, an unresolved V gene covers under half of the shortfall, and the cause of the remainder is unknown. This sample gives 390,000 or so clones in total; around 91% of them show up just once. Clones ranked in the top ten supply 6.5% of the sample. Sequenced sample: peripheral blood. All receptors derive from a man younger than 30 with active or convalescent COVID-19.

This chain joins TRBV4-2 and TRBJ2-1; 9 bases align to TRBD2. V was clipped by 0 bases and J by 6 bases; unmatched bases: 3. The CDR3 sequence is 15 residues long. Germline CDR1 is LGHNA and CDR2 is YNFKEQ. In DNA form, the CDR3 reads TGTGCCAGCAGCCAAGATCGCGGGGGGGCCAATGAGCAGTTCTTC. It yields the protein CASSQDRGGANEQFF.

This chain joins TRBV28 and TRBJ2-7; 8 nucleotides line up with TRBD1. CDR3 length: 14 residues. CDR1 MDHEN and CDR2 SYDVKM come from the germline V gene. The junction had 8 bases not matched to a gene; V was cut back by 3 bases and J by 7 bases. CDR3 amino acids: CASSLTGTGGEQYF. The DNA of the CDR3 is TGTGCCAGCAGTTTGACCGGGACAGGAGGAGAGCAGTACTTC.

The V and J genes are TRBV9 and TRBJ2-7; 11 positions match TRBD1. CDR3 length: 18 residues. V lost 0 bases to trimming and J lost 2 bases; unmatched junction nucleotides: 10. Germline V gene sequence: CDR1 SGDLS, CDR2 YYNGEE. CDR3: CASSVEIGGDRGTYEQYF. The CDR3 DNA follows: TGTGCCAGCAGCGTAGAAATAGGTGGGGACAGGGGGACCTACGAGCAGTACTTC.

This clone appeared a single time. Other DNA sequences within the sample encode an identical CDR3. For the CDR3, the DNA is TGTGCCAGCAGCGTAGAAGGACTAGCGGGGAGCTCCTACAATGAGCAGTTCTTC. Amino acids: CASSVEGLAGSSYNEQFF. The rearrangement joins TRBV9 to TRBJ2-1; TRBD2 agrees at 12 bases. V shed 0 bases, J shed 0 bases, and the junction held 4 bases outside the gene matches. This CDR3 region has 18 residues. Germline V gene data show CDR1 as SGDLS and CDR2 as YYNGEE.

The rearrangement joins TRBV4-1 to TRBJ1-1, with 12 bases fitting TRBD1. The length of the CDR3 is 16 residues. In germline, CDR1 is MGHRA, CDR2 YSYEKL. The trim removed 4 bases at V and 5 bases at J, leaving 8 bases unmatched. CDR3 sequence (DNA): TGCGCCAGCAGCCCGGGACAGGGGGCGCGAGGGACTGAAGCTTTCTTT. As protein: CASSPGQGARGTEAFF.

The chain has TRBV6-2 or TRBV6-3 and TRBJ2-7; D not certain. The germline gives CDR1 MNHEY, CDR2 SVGEGT. Trimming took off 6 bases at V and 2 bases at J, with 14 bases between the two ends. The CDR3 spans 14 residues. The CDR3 DNA is TGTGCCAGCAGCCTGTGGCAGTCGACCTACGAGCAGTACTTC. It specifies CASSLWQSTYEQYF.

CDR3 in amino acids: CASSSYSNTEAFF. CDR3 nucleotide sequence: TGTGCCAGCAGCTCCTACAGTAACACTGAAGCTTTCTTT. The chain is built from TRBV7-3 and TRBJ1-1; D not resolved. This CDR3 has 13 amino acids. In germline, CDR1 is SGHTA, CDR2 FQGTGA. Trimming pared 4 bases from V and 2 bases from J, leaving 8 bases between.

This chain connects TRBV27 to TRBJ2-3; maybe TRBD2 (7 bases). Germline assignment: CDR1 MNHEY and CDR2 SMNVEV (reference sequence). The V and J ends lost 0 bases and 5 bases respectively, with 12 bases between them. This CDR3 is built from 15 residues. CDR3 sequence: CASSLSGGLGDTQYF. In DNA, the CDR3 is TGTGCCAGCAGTTTATCCGGGGGGCTGGGAGATACGCAGTATTTT.

The rearrangement links TRBV28 to TRBJ1-3; D call uncertain. V lost 8 bases and J lost 4, with 12 bases in between. The CDR3 is made up of 13 amino acids. Per germline, CDR1 MDHEN and CDR2 SYDVKM. The CDR3 region has the DNA TGTGCCAGCCGTTCCCCTGGCGGAAACACCATATATTTT. Translation gives CASRSPGGNTIYF. The complete variable domain, with remaining parts taken from reference TRBV28 and TRBJ1-3, reads DVKVTQSSRYLVKRTGEKVFLECVQDMDHENMFWYRQDPGLGLRLIYFSYDVKMKEKGDIPEGYSVSREKKERFSLILESASTNQTSMYLCASRSPGGNTIYFGEGSWLTVV.

The table lists this clone with a count of one. The chain couples TRBV18 to TRBJ1-6; 7 positions agree with TRBD1. This CDR3 is built from 14 residues. CDR1 and CDR2 from the germline V gene are KGHSH and LQKENI. V was pared by 4 bases and J by 7 bases, with 4 bases of the junction left unmatched. CDR3 loop: CASSLAGQNSPLHF. CDR3 nucleotide sequence: TGTGCCAGCTCACTTGCGGGACAGAATTCACCCCTCCACTTT.

The V and J genes are TRBV10-1 and TRBJ1-2, with unresolved D. The CDR3 extends over 10 amino acids. The V end lost 6 bases, the J end lost 8 bases, and 7 bases lay between the germline ends. The V gene's germline CDR1 is WNHNN and CDR2 SYGVQD (reference sequence). The CDR3 here is CASRNEGYTF. For the CDR3, the DNA is TGCGCCAGCAGGAATGAGGGCTACACCTTC.

The rearrangement uses TRBV28 and TRBJ1-1; unclear D gene. This CDR3 contains 14 residues. Trimming cost V 8 bases and J 0 bases, with 13 bases left between them. Germline V lookup: CDR1 MDHEN, CDR2 SYDVKM. The CDR3 DNA sequence: TGTGCCAGCTACGGGTCCCCGATGAACACTGAAGCTTTCTTT. It codes for CASYGSPMNTEAFF. Full variable domain (rest looked up from reference TRBV28 and TRBJ1-1): DVKVTQSSRYLVKRTGEKVFLECVQDMDHENMFWYRQDPGLGLRLIYFSYDVKMKEKGDIPEGYSVSREKKERFSLILESASTNQTSMYLCASYGSPMNTEAFFGQGTRLTVV.

This chain links TRBV7-2 with TRBJ2-7; D perhaps matches TRBD1 (6 bases). Germline V CDR1 and CDR2: SGHTA, FQGNSA. Trimming left V 1 base short and J 4 bases short, with 11 bases between. This CDR3 comprises 14 residues. CDR3 sequence reads: CASSLGRGLYEQYF. The DNA for the CDR3 is TGTGCCAGCAGCTTAGGCAGGGGTCTATACGAGCAGTACTTC.

The chain employs TRBV5-1 and TRBJ1-1; the D gene is possibly TRBD1 (6 bases). The germline V gene has CDR1 SGHRS and CDR2 YFSETQ. The length of the CDR3 is 16 residues. Trimming removed 0 bases at V and 0 bases at J, with 12 bases between. CDR3 protein: CASSLEGQRMNTEAFF. The CDR3 bases are TGCGCCAGCAGCTTGGAAGGACAGAGAATGAACACTGAAGCTTTCTTT.

CDR3 DNA: TGCAGCGTTGAAGAAACAGGGAACTATGGCTACACCTTC. Protein sequence: CSVEETGNYGYTF. The chain employs TRBV29-1 and TRBJ1-2; D possibly corresponds to TRBD1 (6 bases). Germline CDR1 and CDR2: SQVTM and ANQGSEA. The CDR3 extends over 13 amino acids. Trimming cost V 0 bases and J 2 bases, with 7 bases left between them.

The chain employs TRBV4-3 and TRBJ2-7; D remains unclear. The germline V and J ends were trimmed by 0 bases and 2 bases, with 11 bases remaining between them. This CDR3 has 15 amino acids. The V gene's germline CDR1 is LGHNA and CDR2 YSLEER. The chain's CDR3 is CASSQDAHNTYEQYF. The DNA of the CDR3 is TGCGCCAGCAGCCAAGATGCCCACAATACCTACGAGCAGTACTTC.

Here the CDR3 DNA reads TGTGCCAGCAGCGTAGGAGGGGGCTCCACTGAAGCTTTCTTT. This gives the protein CASSVGGGSTEAFF. The chain carries TRBV9 and TRBJ1-1, with 7 positions matching TRBD1. The CDR3 has 14 amino acids. In germline, CDR1 is SGDLS, CDR2 YYNGEE. V shed 0 bases, J shed 4 bases, and the junction held 3 bases outside the gene matches.

The V gene is TRBV12-3 or TRBV12-4, the J gene TRBJ2-2; no definite D call. This CDR3 has 13 residues. V was clipped by 6 bases and J by 3 bases, with 8 bases between them. CDR3 protein: CASSNRHTGELFF. The CDR3, as DNA: TGTGCCAGCAGCAACAGACACACCGGGGAGCTGTTTTTT.

This CDR3 is CAWSISGWSIQYF. The CDR3 DNA follows: TGTGCCTGGAGCATCTCCGGTTGGAGCATTCAGTACTTC. The V gene is TRBV30, the J gene TRBJ2-4; D is uncertain. Per the germline V gene, CDR1 is GTSNPN and CDR2 is SVGIG (reference sequence). V lost 3 bases to trimming and J lost 9 bases, with 15 bases between them. This CDR3 region has 13 residues.

The count of this clone is one. The genes are TRBV27 and TRBJ2-7, with a possible D match to TRBD1 (6 bases). Trimming stripped 5 bases from V and 3 bases from J, with 11 bases between. CDR1 is MNHEY, CDR2 SMNVEV, per germline (reference sequence). The CDR3 spans 13 residues. The CDR3 spells CASSPGTNYEQYF. The DNA for the CDR3 is TGTGCCAGCAGTCCCGGGACAAACTACGAGCAGTACTTC.

The chain recombines TRBV7-8 with TRBJ1-1; 8 bases line up with TRBD1. This CDR3 comprises 16 residues. Germline assignment: CDR1 SGHVS and CDR2 FQNEAQ. The V gene end was trimmed by 3 bases and the J gene end by 0 bases; junction bases not matched to a gene: 6. CDR3 in amino acids: CASSLDRAYMNTEAFF. The CDR3 nucleotides read TGTGCCAGCAGCTTGGACAGGGCCTATATGAACACTGAAGCTTTCTTT.

This chain uses TRBV7-8 with TRBJ2-1; 9 bases fit TRBD2. CDR3 length equals 15 residues. CDR1 and CDR2 (germline): SGHVS, FQNEAQ. V dropped 6 bases and J dropped 5; count of bases not matched to a gene: 8. CDR3 sequence reads: CASSTSGGPNNEQFF. CDR3 bases: TGTGCCAGCAGTACCAGCGGGGGGCCTAACAATGAGCAGTTCTTC.

V usage is TRBV19 and J usage is TRBJ1-1; 7 bases map to TRBD1. Germline loops: CDR1 LNHDA, CDR2 SQIVND (reference sequence). The length of the CDR3 is 14 residues. V lost 4 bases and J lost 0; bases outside the gene matches: 2. CDR3 region: CASSRGQLNTEAFF. As DNA, the CDR3 is TGTGCCAGTAGTAGGGGACAGTTGAACACTGAAGCTTTCTTT.

The gene calls are TRBV4-3 and TRBJ2-5, with TRBD1 matching 7 bases. CDR1 and CDR2 (germline): LGHNA, YSLEER. The CDR3 consists of 13 residues. J lost 8 bases, V lost 1 base, and 4 bases had no gene match. This CDR3 is CASSQVQGVTQYF. In DNA, the CDR3 is TGCGCCAGCAGCCAAGTCCAGGGGGTAACCCAGTACTTC.

In its sample, this clone was seen a few times. CDR3 sequence reads: CASSEWTSGALEQYF. CDR3 sequence (DNA): TGTGCCAGCAGTGAATGGACTAGCGGCGCTCTTGAGCAGTACTTC. This chain links TRBV2 with TRBJ2-7; TRBD2 aligns across 10 bases. The CDR3 has 15 amino acids. Unmatched junction bases numbered 8, after V lost 2 bases and J lost 7 bases. Germline-derived CDR1 and CDR2 are SNHLY and FYNNEI.

V gene TRBV19 combines with J gene TRBJ2-1; 10 bases align to TRBD2. The CDR3 has 15 residues. Germline V CDR1 and CDR2: LNHDA, SQIVND (reference sequence). The junction had 7 bases not matched to a gene; V was cut back by 3 bases and J by 8 bases. The DNA of the CDR3 is TGTGCCAGTAGTATCACCGGGACTAGCGTTCATGAGCAGTTCTTC. This encodes CASSITGTSVHEQFF.

The chain combines TRBV6-2 or TRBV6-3 with TRBJ2-1; TRBD2 matches at 9 bases. Germline trimming cut 3 bases from V and 5 bases from J; bases unmatched to any gene: 5. Germline V gives CDR1 MNHEY, CDR2 SVGEGT. CDR3 length equals 15 residues. CDR3 sequence (DNA): TGTGCCAGCAGTTATATTCTAGCGGGGAACAATGAGCAGTTCTTC. It translates to CASSYILAGNNEQFF.

The chain joins TRBV1 to TRBJ2-1; the table's D call TRBD2 went unverified against the DNA. TRBV1 is noted as a pseudogene. The CDR3 length is 16 residues. CDR3 nucleotide sequence: TGCACCAGCAGGGATCATACTAGCGGGATTTACAATGAGCAGTTCTTC. Encoded protein: CTSRDHTSGIYNEQFF.

This chain's CDR3 is CASSPWTGGTYGYTF. The CDR3 bases are TGTGCCAGCAGTCCCTGGACAGGGGGAACTTATGGCTACACCTTC. This chain links TRBV27 with TRBJ1-2, with 10 bases fitting TRBD1. V lost 5 bases, J lost 5 bases, and 8 bases stayed unmatched. Germline CDR1 and CDR2: MNHEY and SMNVEV (reference sequence). There are 15 residues in the CDR3.

This clone has a handful of counts. V usage is TRBV28 and J usage is TRBJ1-1, with 8 bases aligning to TRBD1. V was clipped by 3 bases and J by 4 bases; unmatched bases: 7. The CDR3 spans 15 residues. Germline V gene data show CDR1 as MDHEN and CDR2 as SYDVKM. For the CDR3, the DNA is TGTGCCAGCAGTTTCAGGACAGGGTGGACCACTGAAGCTTTCTTT. Protein sequence: CASSFRTGWTTEAFF.

The chain recombines TRBV19 with TRBJ1-2, with 8 bases fitting TRBD1. In germline, CDR1 is LNHDA, CDR2 SQIVND (reference sequence). V was clipped by 5 bases and J by 4 bases; unmatched bases: 3. CDR3 length equals 13 residues. CDR3 amino acids: CASSATGVYGYTF. The DNA of the CDR3 is TGTGCCAGTAGTGCGACAGGGGTCTATGGCTACACCTTC.

This clone was picked up one time. The V gene is TRBV9, the J gene TRBJ1-1, with D hard to call. Germline V lookup: CDR1 SGDLS, CDR2 YYNGEE. Trimming shortened V by 3 bases and J by 14 bases, and 14 bases separated the two germline ends. CDR3 length: 11 residues. The chain's CDR3 is CASSAEGPVFF. For the CDR3, the DNA is TGTGCCAGCAGCGCAGAGGGCCCTGTGTTCTTT. Full variable domain (rest looked up from reference TRBV9 and TRBJ1-1): DSGVTQTPKHLITATGQRVTLRCSPRSGDLSVYWYQQSLDQGLQFLIQYYNGEERAKGNILERFSAQQFPDLHSELNLSSLELGDSALYFCASSAEGPVFFGQGTRLTVV.